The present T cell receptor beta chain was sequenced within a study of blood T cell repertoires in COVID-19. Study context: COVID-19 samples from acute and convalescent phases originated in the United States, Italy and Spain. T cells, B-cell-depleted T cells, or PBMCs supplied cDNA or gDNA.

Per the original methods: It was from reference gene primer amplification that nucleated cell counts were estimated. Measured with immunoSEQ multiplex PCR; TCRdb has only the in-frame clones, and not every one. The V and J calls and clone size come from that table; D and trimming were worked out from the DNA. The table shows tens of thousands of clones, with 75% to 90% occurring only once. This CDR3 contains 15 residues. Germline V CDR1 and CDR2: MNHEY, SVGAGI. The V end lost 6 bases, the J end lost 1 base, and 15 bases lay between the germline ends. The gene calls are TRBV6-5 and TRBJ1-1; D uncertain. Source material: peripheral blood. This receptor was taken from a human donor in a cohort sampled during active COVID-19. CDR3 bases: TGTGCCAGCAGATTTAGAACCGGAGGGAACACTGAAGCTTTCTTT. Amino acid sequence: CASRFRTGGNTEAFF.